This T cell receptor (beta chain) was sequenced for a study of T cells after yellow fever vaccination. Germline CDR1 and CDR2: LNHDA and SQIVND (reference sequence). Trimming cost V 4 bases and J 3 bases, with 12 bases left between them. This CDR3 contains 14 residues. With regard to this clonotype: What it binds is not known.

Via MiXCR, TCRdb re-called the 5' RACE reads, giving one row per CDR3 protein. The table shows around 320,000 distinct CDR3 sequences, with roughly 9% occurring only once. Study-level results: Most clones from primary vaccination resurfaced after the booster (about 95% CD4, around 90% CD8). Overlap between CD4 and CD8 compartments was detected for a small share of clonotypes. Abundant contaminating clonotypes from the bulk population could appear in FACS-sorted repertoires.

This chain connects TRBV19 to TRBJ1-1; D call uncertain. The sample here was CD4+ T cells sorted from PBMCs, taken 5 days after the yellow fever booster vaccination. The TCR sequence derives from a man aged 18-30 years who received the YFV17D yellow fever vaccine. CDR3 coding DNA: TGTGCCAGTAGTAAAGTGGCAGGTTACACTGAAGCTTTCTTT. Its translation: CASSKVAGYTEAFF.